The 25 T cell receptor beta chains reported below all come from one sample, sequenced in a study of CD8 T cells in ankylosing spondylitis. General study results and limits: Characteristic of ankylosing spondylitis blood, it appeared, was a TCR beta motif comprising roughly eight highly homologous variants.

TCRdb recomputed calls from the 5' RACE reads with MiXCR, one row per CDR3 protein. The repertoire consists of more than 600,000 distinct CDR3 sequences, with about 20% occurring once and the leading ten covering over 15%. These receptors are not linked to any known antigen. Sequenced material: blood, either unsorted or a sorted T cell fraction (not recorded which). The origin of the receptors is a male donor with ankylosing spondylitis.

The chain combines TRBV5-8 with TRBJ2-7; the D gene is possibly TRBD2 (6 bases). Germline V gene lookup returns CDR1 SGHTS and CDR2 YDEGEE. The CDR3 contains 14 residues. Trimming took off 4 bases at V and 1 base at J, with 12 bases between the two ends. In DNA, the CDR3 is TGTGCCAGCAGCCCAGGAGGGGCTTCCTACGAGCAGTACTTC. This gives the protein CASSPGGASYEQYF.

This clonotype was counted between two and nine times. This sequence joins TRBV3-1 and TRBJ1-1; the match to TRBD1 covers 9 bases. J lost 3 bases, V lost 4 bases, and 3 bases had no gene match. The CDR3 runs to 14 residues. Germline loops: CDR1 LGHDT, CDR2 YNNKEL (reference sequence). The CDR3 DNA reads as TGTGCCAGCAGCCTTTGGGACAGGGACACTGAAGCTTTCTTT. As protein: CASSLWDRDTEAFF.

With regard to this clonotype: A read error may account for a junction end that differs from germline. The V call is TRBV7-8, the J call TRBJ1-4; D might be TRBD1 (6 bases). CDR3 size: 14 residues. CDR1 SGHVS and CDR2 FQNEAQ come from the germline V gene. Here the CDR3 DNA reads TGTGCCAGCAGCTACCAGGGGTTTAGCGAAAAACCGTTTTTT. It specifies CASSYQGFSEKPFF. Combining the CDR3 with reference TRBV7-8 and TRBJ1-4 gives the whole variable domain GAGVSQSPRYKVAKRGQDVALRCDPISGHVSLFWYQQALGQGPEFLTYFQNEAQLDKSGLPSDRFFAERPEGSVSTLKIQRTQQEDSAVYLCASSYQGFSEKPFFGSGTQLSVL.

This chain uses TRBV20-1 with TRBJ2-5; 10 positions agree with TRBD1. CDR1 and CDR2 (germline): DFQATT, SNEGSKA (reference sequence). This CDR3 contains 15 residues. V was pared by 0 bases and J by 6 bases, with 7 bases of the junction left unmatched. The CDR3 nucleotides are TGCAGTGCTAGAGACGCGGGACAGGGGACCCAGACCCAGTACTTC. Translation: CSARDAGQGTQTQYF.

This clonotype was seen repeatedly, ten times or more. V and J are TRBV11-3 and TRBJ1-2, with 9 bases matching TRBD1. The germline V gene encodes CDR1 SGHNT and CDR2 YENEEA. The V gene end was trimmed by 3 bases and the J gene end by 8 bases; junction bases not matched to a gene: 7. The CDR3 is made up of 14 amino acids. CDR3 sequence reads: CASSFGQGSGGYTF. The CDR3 nucleotides read TGTGCCAGCAGCTTCGGACAGGGGTCGGGGGGCTACACCTTC.

The sample holds a few counts of this clonotype. The chain couples TRBV30 to TRBJ2-3; no definite D call. Germline CDR1 reads GTSNPN; CDR2 reads SVGIG (reference sequence). V gave up 2 bases and J gave up 2 bases, with 11 bases separating them. The CDR3 is 14 residues long. In nucleotides, the CDR3 is TGTGCCTGGAGTTGGCGAATACTCACAGATACGCAGTATTTT. Amino acids: CAWSWRILTDTQYF.

The chain combines TRBV4-1 with TRBJ2-2, with TRBD1 identical over 7 bases. CDR1 and CDR2 from the germline V gene are MGHRA and YSYEKL. The CDR3 has 15 amino acids. The J segment lost 7 bases and the V segment lost 3 bases, leaving 8 bases of the junction unmatched. CDR3 nucleotides: TGCGCCAGCAGCCAGGACGACAGGGATGGCGGGGAGCTGTTTTTT. It encodes CASSQDDRDGGELFF.

Many counts were recorded for this clonotype. The J gene is TRBJ2-5, the V gene TRBV7-3; 14 nucleotides align to TRBD2. The CDR3 loop spans 16 amino acids. The V gene end was trimmed by 4 bases and the J gene end by 3 bases; junction bases not matched to a gene: 4. The V gene's germline CDR1 is SGHTA and CDR2 FQGTGA. CDR3 sequence (DNA): TGTGCCAGCAGCTCCGGACTAGCGGGGGGCAAAGAGACCCAGTACTTC. It encodes CASSSGLAGGKETQYF. The whole variable domain, filled in from reference TRBV7-3 and TRBJ2-5, reads GAGVSQTPSNKVTEKGKYVELRCDPISGHTALYWYRQSLGQGPEFLIYFQGTGAADDSGLPNDRFFAVRPEGSVSTLKIQRTERGDSAVYLCASSSGLAGGKETQYFGPGTRLLVL.

CDR3 sequence (DNA): TGTGCCAGCAGCTTCGCGGGGGGCACCTACAATGAGCAGTTCTTC. Translation: CASSFAGGTYNEQFF. The chain is built from TRBV11-3 and TRBJ2-1, with 8 bases that match TRBD2. CDR3 length: 15 amino acids. Per the germline V gene, CDR1 is SGHNT and CDR2 is YENEEA. V lost 3 bases, J lost 2 bases, and 3 bases stayed unmatched.

The chain is built from TRBV5-1 and TRBJ1-1; D is perhaps TRBD1 (5 bases). The CDR3 is made up of 20 amino acids. Germline CDR1 and CDR2: SGHRS and YFSETQ. The V gene lost 1 base and the J gene lost 0 bases, with 25 bases spanning the gap. The DNA for the CDR3 is TGCGCCAGCAGCTTGCCCCGGCAGGGCGGTGAATCGGGTATGAACACTGAAGCTTTCTTT. Translating gives CASSLPRQGGESGMNTEAFF.

J is TRBJ1-5 and V is TRBV28; no clear D gene. This CDR3 region has 13 residues. The V end was cut by 7 bases, the J end by 7 bases, with 14 bases between. The V gene's germline CDR1 is MDHEN and CDR2 SYDVKM. The CDR3 sequence: CASNSLGHQPQHF. Written as DNA, the CDR3 is TGTGCCAGCAACTCTCTCGGTCACCAGCCCCAGCATTTT.

The genes are TRBV7-9 and TRBJ2-7; D gene unclear. V lost 5 bases and J lost 0, with 14 bases in between. The CDR3 is made up of 15 amino acids. Germline V CDR1 and CDR2: SEHNR, FQNEAQ (reference sequence). This CDR3 is CASSPPGYSSYEQYF. In DNA form, the CDR3 reads TGTGCCAGCAGCCCTCCGGGCTATTCCTCCTACGAGCAGTACTTC.

V gene TRBV12-3 or TRBV12-4 combines with J gene TRBJ2-3; no clear D. The CDR3 loop spans 14 amino acids. The V end lost 3 bases, the J end lost 4 bases, and 11 bases lay between the germline ends. The CDR3 loop is CASSFWVEADTQYF. Here the CDR3 DNA reads TGTGCCAGCAGTTTCTGGGTTGAGGCAGATACGCAGTATTTT.

This clonotype was detected a few times. The genes are TRBV10-2 and TRBJ1-4; D is unresolved. The V gene's germline CDR1 is WSHSY and CDR2 SAAADI. Trimming left V 3 bases short and J 8 bases short, with 4 bases between. The CDR3 loop spans 11 amino acids. The CDR3 here is CASSEGEKLFF. The CDR3 DNA is TGCGCCAGCAGTGAAGGGGAAAAACTGTTTTTT.

The chain links TRBV2 to TRBJ2-1; 10 bases line up with TRBD2. The CDR3 contains 16 residues. Germline V gene lookup returns CDR1 SNHLY and CDR2 FYNNEI. V dropped 7 bases and J dropped 9; count of bases not matched to a gene: 15. CDR3 bases: TGTGCCAGCACTGGGGCTAGCGGGAGTGACGGAGGTGAGCAGTTCTTC. Its protein product is CASTGASGSDGGEQFF.

This rearrangement joins TRBV21-1 to TRBJ1-1; TRBD1 was called by the table and not checked on the DNA. TRBV21-1 is described as a pseudogene. This CDR3 is 14 amino acids long. CDR3 in amino acids: CASSKGTDRPEAFF. The CDR3 DNA sequence: TGTGCCAGCAGCAAAGGGACAGATCGACCTGAAGCTTTCTTT.

Only a few counts were recorded for this clonotype. The genes are TRBV29-1 and TRBJ1-2; TRBD1 agrees at 9 bases. Looked up from germline, CDR1 is SQVTM and CDR2 is ANQGSEA. J lost 4 bases, V lost 6 bases, and 6 bases had no gene match. This CDR3 has 13 amino acids. The CDR3 is CSVRDRDGYGYTF. Here the CDR3 DNA reads TGCAGCGTCCGGGACAGGGATGGCTATGGCTACACCTTC.

V is TRBV20-1 and J is TRBJ2-1; the match to TRBD2 covers 11 bases. This CDR3 comprises 15 residues. The germline CDR1 and CDR2 sequences are DFQATT and SNEGSKA (reference sequence). V dropped 5 bases and J dropped 5; count of bases not matched to a gene: 8. CDR3 sequence reads: CSALVNSGRDNEQFF. The CDR3 nucleotides are TGCAGTGCTCTCGTGAATAGCGGGAGGGACAATGAGCAGTTCTTC.

This clonotype was recorded many times. J is TRBJ2-3 and V is TRBV12-3 or TRBV12-4; the match to TRBD2 covers 11 bases. The J segment lost 2 bases and the V segment lost 5 bases, leaving 3 bases of the junction unmatched. The CDR3 totals 15 residues. The CDR3 protein is CASSNSGRDTDTQYF. The CDR3 DNA follows: TGTGCCAGCAGTAATAGCGGGAGGGACACAGATACGCAGTATTTT.

The J gene is TRBJ1-3, the V gene TRBV12-3 or TRBV12-4; D is possibly TRBD1 (6 bases). CDR3 length equals 16 residues. V was cut by 3 bases and J by 3 bases, with 15 bases left in between. For the CDR3, the DNA is TGTGCCAGCAGTTTCGACTCAGGGGTAGATGGAAACACCATATATTTT. It codes for CASSFDSGVDGNTIYF.

The rearrangement joins TRBV30 to TRBJ2-2; perhaps TRBD1 as D (6 bases). This CDR3 is built from 15 residues. The germline V gene encodes CDR1 GTSNPN and CDR2 SVGIG (reference sequence). The V end was cut by 2 bases, the J end by 0 bases, with 10 bases between. The CDR3 region is CAWSLGHANTGELFF. The CDR3 bases are TGTGCCTGGAGTCTGGGACATGCGAACACCGGGGAGCTGTTTTTT.

J is TRBJ2-1 and V is TRBV20-1; 7 nucleotides align to TRBD2. Trimming took 6 bases from V and 3 from J; bases not matched to a gene: 11. The CDR3 sequence is 15 residues long. The germline CDR1 and CDR2 sequences are DFQATT and SNEGSKA (reference sequence). The DNA of the CDR3 is TGCAGTGCCCCTAGAGGTAGCGGGTTCTACAATGAGCAGTTCTTC. It is translated as CSAPRGSGFYNEQFF.

This clonotype was recorded a few times. The chain is built from TRBV12-3 or TRBV12-4 and TRBJ2-6; D gene unclear. The CDR3 extends over 15 amino acids. Trimming removed 7 bases at V and 1 base at J, with 11 bases between. CDR3 bases: TGTGCCAGCACCCCGTCGGTTTCTGGGGCCAACGTCCTGACTTTC. Its translation: CASTPSVSGANVLTF.

This chain connects TRBV24-1 to TRBJ2-3; D gene unclear. CDR3 size: 14 residues. The V gene lost 4 bases and the J gene lost 0 bases, with 7 bases spanning the gap. Germline CDR1 reads KGHDR; CDR2 reads SFDVKD. In nucleotides, the CDR3 is TGTGCCACCAGTGACGCGGACAGCACAGATACGCAGTATTTT. This translates into CATSDADSTDTQYF.

This clonotype occurred a few times. The J gene is TRBJ2-3, the V gene TRBV10-3; D may match TRBD1 or TRBD2 (5 bases each). In germline, CDR1 is ENHRY, CDR2 SYGVKD. Trimming stripped 1 base from V and 0 bases from J, with 5 bases between. CDR3 length: 14 residues. CDR3 coding DNA: TGTGCCATCAGTGAGTGGGACAGCACAGATACGCAGTATTTT. Translation gives CAISEWDSTDTQYF.